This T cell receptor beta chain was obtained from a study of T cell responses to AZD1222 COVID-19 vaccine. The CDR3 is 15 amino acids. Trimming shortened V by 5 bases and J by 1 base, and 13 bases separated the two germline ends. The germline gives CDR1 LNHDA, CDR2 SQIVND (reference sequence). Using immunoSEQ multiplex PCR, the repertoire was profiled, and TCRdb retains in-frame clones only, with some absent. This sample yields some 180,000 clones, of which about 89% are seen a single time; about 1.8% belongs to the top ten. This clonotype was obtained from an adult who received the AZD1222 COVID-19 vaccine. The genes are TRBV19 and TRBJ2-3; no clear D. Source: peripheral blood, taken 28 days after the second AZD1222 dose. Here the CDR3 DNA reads TGTGCCAGTAGTTTGTTAGCTACAGGCACAGATACGCAGTATTTT. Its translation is CASSLLATGTDTQYF.